The 17 T cell receptor beta chains reported below all come from one sample, sequenced in a study of blood T cells in healthy people across ages. The authors ran a second PCR of about 6 to 12 cycles using a sample-barcoded 5' primer and a J-beta primer mix. TCRdb re-derived calls from the 5' RACE reads in MiXCR, one entry per CDR3 protein. The sample contains about 650,000 distinct CDR3 sequences, 52% of which appear only once. Sequencing was performed on blood. The receptors stem from a woman older than 75 in good health.

This clonotype was seen ten or more times. The chain couples TRBV12-3 or TRBV12-4 to TRBJ1-6; D unclear. The CDR3 has 15 amino acids. The V end was cut by 3 bases, the J end by 0 bases, with 6 bases between. The CDR3 protein is CASSLFTSYNSPLHF. DNA of the CDR3: TGTGCCAGCAGTTTGTTTACCTCCTATAATTCACCCCTCCACTTT.

This chain connects TRBV5-1 to TRBJ2-1; no reliable D call. This CDR3 region has 13 residues. Trimming left V 5 bases short and J 8 bases short, with 14 bases between. Germline CDR1 SGHRS, CDR2 YFSETQ. The CDR3: CASSSHSKDEQFF. The CDR3 region has the DNA TGCGCCAGCAGTTCCCACTCGAAGGATGAGCAGTTCTTC. The whole variable domain, filled in from reference TRBV5-1 and TRBJ2-1, reads KAGVTQTPRYLIKTRGQQVTLSCSPISGHRSVSWYQQTPGQGLQFLFEYFSETQRNKGNFPGRFSGRQFSNSRSEMNVSTLELGDSALYLCASSSHSKDEQFFGPGTRLTVL.

To note about this clonotype: A read error may explain this, as a much larger clone is one base away. The chain has TRBV5-1 and TRBJ2-1; D not certain. The J call may be wrong; the DNA end is better matched by TRBJ2-7. Germline V gene data show CDR1 as SGHRS and CDR2 as YFSETQ. The CDR3 has 15 amino acids. The CDR3 sequence: CASSLEYSSYNEQYF. CDR3 nucleotide sequence: TGCGCCAGCAGCTTGGAATACAGCTCCTACAATGAGCAGTACTTC.

About this clonotype: This clone may be a read error of a much larger clone one base away. The rearrangement links TRBV6-5 to TRBJ2-5; 9 bases are a match to TRBD1. The V segment lost 5 bases and the J segment 11 bases; nucleotides outside the gene matches: 12. Germline lookup yields CDR1 MNHEY and CDR2 SVGAGI. There are 14 residues in the CDR3. CDR3 coding DNA: TGTGCCAGCAGTCGGGACAGGGACTTGGGTGAGCAGTACTTC. Its translation is CASSRDRDLGEQYF.

For this clonotype: Mismatch with germline at one junction end may stem from a read error. V gene TRBV7-9 combines with J gene TRBJ2-7, with 7 bases identical to TRBD2. Germline CDR1 SEHNR, CDR2 FQNEAQ (reference sequence). The CDR3 length is 14 residues. The DNA of the CDR3 is TGTGCCGGCAGCTTAGTAGCGGGCTGGAATGAGCAGTACTTC. Its translation: CAGSLVAGWNEQYF.

The gene calls are TRBV29-1 and TRBJ2-2; 7 nucleotides align to TRBD2. The V segment lost 0 bases and the J segment 0 bases; nucleotides outside the gene matches: 1. From germline, CDR1 is SQVTM and CDR2 ANQGSEA. There are 15 residues in the CDR3. CDR3: CSVEETSTNTGELFF. CDR3 nucleotides: TGCAGCGTTGAAGAGACTAGCACGAACACCGGGGAGCTGTTTTTT.

A word on this clonotype: A clone one base away is much larger, so this may be a read error. The V call is TRBV3-1, the J call TRBJ2-5; D possibly corresponds to TRBD1 (6 bases). The J call may be incorrect, as the DNA end agrees better with TRBJ2-7. From germline, CDR1 is LGHDT and CDR2 YNNKEL (reference sequence). The CDR3 has 14 residues. As DNA, the CDR3 is TGTGCCAGCAGCAACCGGGACAAGGTGAACGAGCAGTACTTC. It translates to CASSNRDKVNEQYF.

The table lists this clonotype with many counts. V usage is TRBV6-4 and J usage is TRBJ2-3; D remains unclear. From germline, CDR1 is MRHNA and CDR2 SNTAGT. Trimming shortened V by 6 bases and J by 2 bases, and 9 bases separated the two germline ends. The CDR3 runs to 13 residues. In DNA, the CDR3 is TGTGCCAGCAGCCGGACGGACACAGATACGCAGTATTTT. Translation gives CASSRTDTDTQYF.

This clonotype was seen just once. The J gene is TRBJ2-1, the V gene TRBV6-6; 8 positions match TRBD2. Germline V gene data show CDR1 as MNHNY and CDR2 as SVGAGI (reference sequence). Germline trimming cut 11 bases from V and 10 bases from J; bases unmatched to any gene: 7. The CDR3 contains 11 residues. The CDR3 bases are TGTGCCGTCGGGCGGGGGGCCGAGCAGTTCTTC. It specifies CAVGRGAEQFF.

The V and J genes are TRBV29-1 and TRBJ2-2, with D tentatively TRBD1 (7 bases). Looked up from germline, CDR1 is SQVTM and CDR2 is ANQGSEA. The CDR3 contains 16 residues. The V gene lost 6 bases and the J gene lost 7 bases, with 24 bases spanning the gap. CDR3 nucleotides: TGCAGCGTCCTGGCCCAGGGGGGCAGGCTAAACGGGGAGCTGTTTTTT. Translation gives CSVLAQGGRLNGELFF.

This clonotype has only a few counts. This chain links TRBV3-1 with TRBJ2-3; D is uncertain. The CDR3 has 17 residues. V lost 0 bases to trimming and J lost 0 bases, with 13 bases between them. Germline loops: CDR1 LGHDT, CDR2 YNNKEL (reference sequence). The CDR3 is CASSQDPTTWSTDTQYF. The CDR3 nucleotides read TGTGCCAGCAGCCAAGATCCTACAACTTGGAGCACAGATACGCAGTATTTT.

The rearrangement joins TRBV27 to TRBJ2-5; TRBD1 agrees at 7 bases. The CDR3 is 13 residues long. The V and J ends lost 5 bases and 11 bases, in that order; junction bases with no gene match: 11. The germline V gene has CDR1 MNHEY and CDR2 SMNVEV (reference sequence). The CDR3 bases are TGTGCCAGCAGTCCGCAGGGGGACAATGAGCAGTACTTC. Its translation: CASSPQGDNEQYF.

The chain couples TRBV11-2 to TRBJ2-7; D may match TRBD1 or TRBD2 (5 bases each). Per germline, CDR1 SGHAT and CDR2 FQNNGV. The V gene lost 1 base and the J gene lost 0 bases, with 16 bases spanning the gap. This CDR3 is 17 amino acids long. The CDR3, as DNA: TGTGCCAGCAGCTTAGGCCGCCGCAGGGAGAGCTCCTACGAGCAGTACTTC. Protein: CASSLGRRRESSYEQYF. The full variable domain, its missing parts supplied by reference TRBV11-2 and TRBJ2-7, is EAGVAQSPRYKIIEKRQSVAFWCNPISGHATLYWYQQILGQGPKLLIQFQNNGVVDDSQLPKDRFSAERLKGVDSTLKIQPAKLEDSAVYLCASSLGRRRESSYEQYFGPGTRLTVT.

With respect to this clonotype: A much larger clone sits a single nucleotide away, making a read error possible. V and J are TRBV6-1 and TRBJ2-4, with D maybe TRBD1 (5 bases). The end of the DNA fits TRBJ2-7 better, so the J call may be wrong. Per the germline V gene, CDR1 is MNHNS and CDR2 is SASEGT. There are 13 residues in the CDR3. This CDR3 reads CTSAPPGTYEQYF. In DNA, the CDR3 is TGTACCAGCGCTCCGCCAGGGACCTACGAGCAGTACTTC.

The chain uses TRBV29-1 and TRBJ2-5; 7 nucleotides line up with TRBD2. The CDR3 runs to 14 residues. V gave up 3 bases and J gave up 11 bases; unmatched junction bases: 15. In germline, CDR1 is SQVTM, CDR2 ANQGSEA. The CDR3 coding sequence is TGCAGCGTTGACCGGGACTACCCATACAATGAGCAGTACTTC. Amino acids: CSVDRDYPYNEQYF. The whole variable domain, filled in from reference TRBV29-1 and TRBJ2-5, reads SAVISQKPSRDICQRGTSLTIQCQVDSQVTMMFWYRQQPGQSLTLIATANQGSEATYESGFVIDKFPISRPNLTFSTLTVSNMSPEDSSIYLCSVDRDYPYNEQYFGPGTRLLVL.

This chain links TRBV5-1 with TRBJ1-1; no clear D gene. CDR3 length: 14 amino acids. Germline V gene sequence: CDR1 SGHRS, CDR2 YFSETQ. Trimming pared 4 bases from V and 1 base from J, leaving 11 bases between. This CDR3 is CASSPLWGNTEAFF. The CDR3 coding sequence is TGCGCCAGCAGCCCCCTCTGGGGGAACACTGAAGCTTTCTTT.

This chain connects TRBV20-1 to TRBJ1-2; D gene uncertain. CDR3 length: 14 residues. The V and J ends lost 3 bases and 2 bases respectively, with 13 bases between them. Germline loops: CDR1 DFQATT, CDR2 SNEGSKA (reference sequence). CDR3 region: CSARPGPDNYGYTF. The CDR3 DNA reads as TGCAGTGCTAGGCCTGGACCTGACAACTATGGCTACACCTTC.